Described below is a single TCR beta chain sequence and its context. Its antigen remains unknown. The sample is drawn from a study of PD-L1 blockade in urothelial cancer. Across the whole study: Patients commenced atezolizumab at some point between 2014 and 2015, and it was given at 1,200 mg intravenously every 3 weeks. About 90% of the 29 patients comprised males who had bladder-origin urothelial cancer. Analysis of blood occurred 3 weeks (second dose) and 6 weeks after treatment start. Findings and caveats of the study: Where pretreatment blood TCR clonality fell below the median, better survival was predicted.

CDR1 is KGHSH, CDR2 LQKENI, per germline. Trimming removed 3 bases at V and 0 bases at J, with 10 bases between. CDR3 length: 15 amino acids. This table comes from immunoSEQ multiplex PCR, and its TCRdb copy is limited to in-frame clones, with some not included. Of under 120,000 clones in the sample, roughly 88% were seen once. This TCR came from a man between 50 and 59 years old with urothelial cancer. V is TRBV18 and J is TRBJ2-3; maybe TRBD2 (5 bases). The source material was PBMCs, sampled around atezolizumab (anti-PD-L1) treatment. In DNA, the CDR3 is TGTGCCAGCTCACCCGGACTCGGTAGCACAGATACGCAGTATTTT. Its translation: CASSPGLGSTDTQYF.